The entry below gives a single TCR beta chain sequence along with its context. The antigen remains undetermined. With 5 bases clipped from V and 6 bases from J, the junction kept 6 bases outside the gene matches. This CDR3 has 15 residues. Per the germline V gene, CDR1 is SGHTA and CDR2 is FQGTGA. This record comes from a study of T cell responses to AZD1222 COVID-19 vaccine. Study as a whole: Samples with a second dose at about 4 or about 12 weeks were pooled together.

The method was immunoSEQ multiplex PCR; TCRdb's version includes in-frame clones alone and lacks a portion of them. Of 90,000 to 130,000 clones listed, 86% are singletons. Study results and caveats: Females outnumbered males among donors, who were mostly white British; clonal diversity was possibly underestimated. No day 14 peak samples; only post-peak repertoires were characterized.

The sequencing here drew on peripheral blood, taken on day 0 of AZD1222 vaccination. The TCR originated in an adult in good health. This rearrangement joins TRBV7-3 to TRBJ2-1, with TRBD1 matching 11 bases. This CDR3 is CASSGGGTGGNEQFF. The CDR3 nucleotides read TGTGCCAGCAGCGGAGGAGGGACAGGGGGCAATGAGCAGTTCTTC.